This TCR beta chain was documented in a study of T cells in Graves' hyperthyroidism and ophthalmopathy. Points from the study as a whole: Most clonotypes that expanded in the thyroid above 0.001 also showed up in blood. Separation of ophthalmopathy from stable hyperthyroidism was achieved by a 13 V-J model.

CDR1 is SNHLY and CDR2 is FYNNEI in the germline V gene. The CDR3 length is 13 residues. The V and J ends lost 8 bases and 9 bases respectively, with 17 bases between them. Amplified regions were TCR beta CDR3 sequences from RNA transcripts. First-round RT-PCR targeting the TCR CDR3 was performed with the HTBI primer set. TCRdb reprocessed the multiplex PCR reads via MiXCR and lists one record per CDR3 protein. The sample gives under 400,000 distinct CDR3 sequences, about 14% of which show up once; approximately 10% is in the top ten. This clonotype was seen at least ten times. Its target is unknown. Uncontrolled infection, other autoimmune disease, pregnancy or lactation barred patients from enrollment. Diagnosis rested on symptoms, serum thyroxine and TRAb, thyroid ultrasound, and orbital computed tomography.

The sequencing sample was made of blood. This TCR was recovered from a woman aged 55-75 years with Graves' hyperthyroidism. V usage is TRBV2 and J usage is TRBJ2-1; D perhaps matches TRBD2 (7 bases). The CDR3 DNA sequence: TGTGCCAGCCGTTCGCAAGGGGGGGGTGAGCAGTTCTTC. This sequence encodes CASRSQGGGEQFF. The variable domain in full, with the rest retrieved from reference TRBV2 and TRBJ2-1, is EPEVTQTPSHQVTQMGQEVILRCVPISNHLYFYWYRQILGQKVEFLVSFYNNEISEKSEIFDDQFSVERPDGSNFTLKIRSTKLEDSAMYFCASRSQGGGEQFFGPGTRLTVL.